This TCR beta chain was recovered during a study of lymphopenia after photon versus proton radiotherapy. Study-level points and caveats: Post-nadir TCR diversity decline inversely tracked overall survival among those who died.

Concerning this clone: What it binds is not known.

The germline gives CDR1 SNHLY, CDR2 FYNNEI. Between the trimmed V and J ends, which lost 3 bases and 8 bases, there was a span of 14 bases. CDR3 length: 14 residues. The protocol was immunoSEQ multiplex PCR, while the TCRdb copy is restricted to in-frame clones and leaves out a portion. The repertoire includes approximately 150,000 clones, 88% of them detected once, and less than 6% sits in the top ten. Sample: peripheral blood, taken from a patient treated with photon-based radiotherapy. V and J are TRBV2 and TRBJ1-3; unclear D gene. The receptor comes from a man aged 50-60 years with gastric cancer. CDR3 nucleotides: TGTGCCAGCAGTGAGCAACGGGCAGCGGACACCATATATTTT. Translation: CASSEQRAADTIYF.